The rows below give T cell receptor beta chains drawn from one sample of a study of blood T cell repertoires in COVID-19. Produced via immunoSEQ multiplex PCR; TCRdb's table is partial and in-frame only. The sample records about 64,000 clones, 82% being singletons. The material sequenced was peripheral blood. These receptors originate from a human donor in a cohort sampled during active COVID-19. Both conserved end residues are part of each CDR3. The D gene is left open where the match is weak. Where a row states a size, it is once, few, many or the class of an expanded clone; other rows omit it.

j_call,clone_size,d_call,v_call,cdr3_aa,cdr3_nt
TRBJ1-3,-,TRBD1,TRBV6-5,CASSYSTGVGNTIYF,TGTGCCAGCAGTTACAGTACAGGGGTCGGAAACACCATATATTTT
TRBJ2-5,-,-,TRBV19,CASGHKTQYF,TGTGCCAGTGGCCACAAGACCCAGTACTTC
TRBJ1-6,-,TRBD1,TRBV7-9,CASSTTGVYNSPLHF,TGTGCCAGCAGCACCACAGGGGTCTATAATTCACCCCTCCACTTT
TRBJ2-5,-,-,TRBV14,CASSPVAGSIQETQYF,TGTGCCAGCAGCCCAGTGGCGGGGAGCATCCAAGAGACCCAGTACTTC
TRBJ1-1,-,-,TRBV5-1,CASSYRGNTEAFF,TGCGCCAGCAGCTACCGGGGGAACACTGAAGCTTTCTTT
TRBJ1-6,many,-,TRBV7-9,CAVQAYPNSPLHF,TGTGCCGTCCAGGCATATCCAAATTCACCCCTCCACTTT
TRBJ2-3,-,TRBD2,TRBV9,CASSTGGGGSTDTQYF,TGTGCCAGCAGCACCGGGGGGGGAGGATCCACAGATACGCAGTATTTT
TRBJ2-5,-,TRBD1,TRBV23-1,CASSQIPPPRDSQETQYF,TGCGCCAGCAGTCAAATTCCTCCCCCCCGGGACAGTCAAGAGACCCAGTACTTC
TRBJ2-1,-,-,TRBV2,CASSSLDIGGQFF,TGTGCCAGCAGTTCCCTGGACATCGGTGGGCAGTTCTTC
TRBJ2-3,-,TRBD2,TRBV5-5,CASRPRLGGADTQYF,TGTGCCAGCAGACCGCGGTTGGGAGGGGCGGATACGCAGTATTTT
TRBJ1-6,-,-,TRBV24-1,CATPGENGSSYNSPLHF,TGTGCCACCCCCGGAGAGAACGGGAGCTCCTATAATTCACCCCTCCACTTT
TRBJ1-2,-,-,TRBV10-1,CASSDSGVYGYTF,TGCGCCAGCAGTGATTCGGGGGTTTATGGCTACACCTTC
TRBJ2-1,-,-,TRBV6-4,CASSVEDSHEQFF,TGTGCCAGCAGTGTCGAGGATAGCCATGAGCAGTTCTTC
TRBJ2-7,once,TRBD1,TRBV10-3,CAITGGTGLFYEQYF,TGTGCCATCACCGGGGGGACAGGGCTTTTCTACGAGCAGTACTTC
TRBJ1-4,-,TRBD1,TRBV6-5,CASSPTGTGVEKLFF,TGTGCCAGCAGCCCCACCGGGACAGGGGTTGAAAAACTGTTTTTT
TRBJ2-1,-,-,TRBV2,CASSPGIPNEQFF,TGTGCCAGCAGTCCCGGGATTCCCAATGAGCAGTTCTTC
TRBJ2-5,-,TRBD2,TRBV10-1,CASSEERWRAGGPETQYF,TGCGCCAGCAGTGAGGAGAGGTGGCGAGCGGGGGGGCCAGAGACCCAGTACTTC
TRBJ2-4,once,-,TRBV3-1/TRBV3-2,CASSQKLSIQYF,TGTGCCAGCAGCCAAAAGCTGAGCATTCAGTACTTC
TRBJ2-3,-,TRBD1,TRBV2,CASSVGGRDRGTDTQYF,TGTGCCAGCAGTGTCGGGGGCCGGGACAGGGGCACAGATACGCAGTATTTT
TRBJ2-2,-,-,TRBV7-9,CASSLNTGELFF,TGTGCCAGCAGCCTGAACACCGGGGAGCTGTTTTTT
TRBJ1-5,-,TRBD1,TRBV7-8,CASSIQGGDQPQHF,TGTGCCAGCAGTATACAGGGGGGCGATCAGCCCCAGCATTTT
TRBJ1-6,-,-,TRBV14,CASSQLRREGSPLHF,TGTGCCAGCAGCCAACTACGACGGGAAGGGTCACCCCTCCACTTT
TRBJ2-2,-,-,TRBV4-1,CASSQEKGGDTGELFF,TGCGCCAGCAGCCAAGAAAAGGGCGGGGACACCGGGGAGCTGTTTTTT
TRBJ2-2,-,TRBD2,TRBV27,CASRERGGLIGSGELFF,TGTGCCAGCAGAGAGCGGGGGGGCCTTATAGGTTCCGGGGAGCTGTTTTTT
TRBJ1-4,-,-,TRBV9,CASSVSTGTEKLFF,TGTGCCAGCAGCGTATCGACCGGGACAGAAAAACTGTTTTTT
TRBJ2-2,-,-,TRBV5-1,CASSLITGTGDTGELFF,TGCGCCAGCAGCCTCATCACCGGGACGGGGGACACCGGGGAGCTGTTTTTT
TRBJ1-2,-,-,TRBV19,CASTSFPYQGVGYTF,TGTGCCAGTACCTCCTTCCCTTATCAAGGAGTCGGCTACACCTTC
TRBJ1-6,-,TRBD1,TRBV6-1,CASSGTGESSYNSPLHF,TGTGCCAGCAGTGGGACAGGGGAGAGCTCCTATAATTCACCCCTCCACTTT
TRBJ1-2,few,TRBD1,TRBV2,CASSKDRGRDGYTF,TGTGCCAGCAGTAAGGACAGGGGGCGGGATGGCTACACCTTC
TRBJ1-2,-,-,TRBV4-1,CASSREGSGYGYTF,TGCGCCAGCAGCCGGGAGGGGTCGGGCTATGGCTACACCTTC
TRBJ2-3,-,TRBD1,TRBV5-6,CASSRQGDTDTQYF,TGTGCCAGCAGCAGACAGGGGGACACAGATACGCAGTATTTT
TRBJ1-5,few,-,TRBV3-1/TRBV3-2,CASSQGASSNQPQHF,TGTGCCAGCAGCCAAGGGGCCAGTAGCAATCAGCCCCAGCATTTT
TRBJ2-6,-,-,TRBV7-7,CASSSEPGSGANVLTF,TGTGCCAGCAGCTCCGAGCCAGGGTCCGGGGCCAACGTCCTGACTTTC
TRBJ2-1,once,-,TRBV6-5,CASSYADRRLLFF,TGTGCCAGCAGTTACGCGGACAGACGACTCCTATTCTTC
TRBJ2-1,-,TRBD2,TRBV5-5,CASSLVAGGEQFF,TGTGCCAGCAGCTTGGTGGCCGGGGGGGAGCAGTTCTTC
TRBJ2-7,-,-,TRBV29-1,CSATGWSYEQYF,TGCAGCGCGACAGGTTGGTCGTACGAGCAGTACTTC
TRBJ1-6,-,-,TRBV21-1,CASSKAGRNNSPLHF,TGTGCCAGCAGCAAGGCAGGGCGTAATAATTCACCCCTCCACTTT
TRBJ1-2,-,-,TRBV5-1,CASSLGPLEVYGYTF,TGCGCCAGCAGCTTGGGCCCGCTAGAAGTGTATGGCTACACCTTC
TRBJ1-1,-,TRBD1,TRBV27,CASSFRDSEAFF,TGTGCCAGCAGTTTTAGGGACAGTGAAGCTTTCTTT
TRBJ2-7,-,-,TRBV5-1,CASSLGYEQYF,TGCGCCAGCAGCCTCGGCTACGAGCAGTACTTC
TRBJ1-2,-,TRBD1,TRBV6-5,CATTLSGQPRYGYTF,TGTGCCACCACCCTTTCGGGACAGCCTCGCTATGGCTACACCTTC
TRBJ2-5,-,-,TRBV1,CTSSQATGDSTQYF,TGCACCAGCAGCCAAGCGACAGGGGATAGTACCCAGTACTTC
TRBJ2-2,-,-,TRBV5-1,CASSSEGGTGELFF,TGCGCCAGCAGCTCGGAAGGGGGAACCGGGGAGCTGTTTTTT
TRBJ1-3,-,TRBD1,TRBV15,CATSEGTVNSGNTIYF,TGTGCCACCAGCGAGGGGACAGTCAACTCTGGAAACACCATATATTTT
TRBJ1-6,-,-,TRBV14,CASSPTVSSPLHF,TGTGCCAGCAGCCCCACCGTCAGTTCACCCCTCCACTTT
TRBJ2-1,-,TRBD2,TRBV4-1,CASSKGLAGTGEQFF,TGCGCCAGCAGCAAGGGACTAGCGGGGACTGGTGAGCAGTTCTTC
TRBJ2-4,-,TRBD2,TRBV4-2,CASSRPSEAGGPFKNIQYF,TGTGCCAGCAGCCGCCCATCCGAAGCGGGGGGGCCCTTCAAAAACATTCAGTACTTC